This is a list of T cell receptor beta chains from one sample in a study of T cell changes during pregnancy in multiple sclerosis. TCRdb keeps only in-frame clones here, not all; method: immunoSEQ multiplex PCR. This sample has 39,000 or so clones, with around 92% found just once. Source: CD8+ T cells from peripheral blood mononuclear cells, taken before pregnancy. The receptors originated from a female donor with multiple sclerosis, enrolled in a pregnancy study. Each CDR3 is given with its conserved first and last residue. A D gene is named only where the DNA matches it firmly. A clone size is listed for some rows: how often the clone was seen (once, few, many), or a class if it is expanded.

size	V	D	J	CDR3	DNA
.	TRBV28	TRBD1	TRBJ1-2	CASSGDRVPLYGYTF	TGTGCCAGCAGCGGAGACAGGGTCCCCCTCTATGGCTACACCTTC
.	TRBV4-1	.	TRBJ1-5	CASSQDNPGLPQHF	TGCGCCAGCAGCCAAGACAACCCCGGGTTGCCCCAGCATTTT
.	TRBV9	TRBD2	TRBJ2-2	CASSTRTSEGDTGELFF	TGTGCCAGCAGCACGCGGACTAGCGAGGGCGACACCGGGGAGCTGTTTTTT
.	TRBV2	TRBD2	TRBJ2-1	CASSEGRGRYNEQFF	TGTGCCAGCAGTGAGGGGCGGGGGAGATACAATGAGCAGTTCTTC
few	TRBV6-1	.	TRBJ2-7	CASSEKGDTYEQYF	TGTGCCAGCAGTGAAAAGGGGGACACCTACGAGCAGTACTTC
.	TRBV27	.	TRBJ2-7	CASSLNKGVVNYEQYF	TGTGCCAGCAGTCTGAACAAGGGGGTAGTGAACTACGAGCAGTACTTC
.	TRBV25-1	.	TRBJ2-3	CASVSWQEDDTQYF	TGTGCCAGTGTTTCGTGGCAGGAGGATGATACGCAGTATTTT
.	TRBV13	TRBD2	TRBJ2-1	CASSLPSAGGNYNEQFF	TGTGCCAGCAGCCTACCTTCAGCGGGGGGGAACTACAATGAGCAGTTCTTC
many	TRBV11-2	.	TRBJ2-1	CASSPGSVEQFF	TGTGCCAGCAGCCCGGGGAGCGTTGAGCAGTTCTTC
.	TRBV27	.	TRBJ2-5	CASTGRWHGSLETQYF	TGTGCCAGTACAGGGCGGTGGCACGGTTCTCTAGAGACCCAGTACTTC
.	TRBV4-1	.	TRBJ1-2	CASSQDPGTPNYGYTF	TGCGCCAGCAGCCAAGATCCAGGGACACCTAACTATGGCTACACCTTC
.	TRBV6-5	.	TRBJ1-1	CASSYSGGTEAFF	TGTGCCAGCAGTTACTCGGGGGGCACTGAAGCTTTCTTT
.	TRBV5-1	.	TRBJ2-7	CASSLGASPSPYEQYF	TGCGCCAGCAGCTTGGGTGCTAGCCCTTCCCCTTACGAGCAGTACTTC
.	TRBV9	.	TRBJ1-1	CASSVAQGEAFF	TGTGCCAGCAGCGTAGCGCAGGGTGAAGCTTTCTTT
.	TRBV15	.	TRBJ1-2	CATSSVYRSRYGYTF	TGTGCCACCAGCAGTGTATACAGATCTCGCTATGGCTACACCTTC
.	TRBV30	.	TRBJ1-1	CAWSRDTVLNTEAFF	TGTGCCTGGAGTAGAGACACCGTTCTGAACACTGAAGCTTTCTTT
.	TRBV7-2	TRBD2	TRBJ2-5	CASSSRTSGGETQYF	TGTGCCAGCAGCTCGCGGACTAGCGGGGGGGAGACCCAGTACTTC
.	TRBV4-2	TRBD2	TRBJ2-5	CASSQGTSQDAWETQYF	TGTGCCAGCAGCCAAGGGACTAGCCAAGACGCTTGGGAGACCCAGTACTTC
.	TRBV29-1	.	TRBJ2-5	CSGTTGGGQQYF	TGCAGCGGTACTACAGGGGGGGGACAGCAGTACTTC
.	TRBV7-9	.	TRBJ2-3	CASSVGGDTQYF	TGTGCCAGCAGCGTCGGAGGAGATACGCAGTATTTT